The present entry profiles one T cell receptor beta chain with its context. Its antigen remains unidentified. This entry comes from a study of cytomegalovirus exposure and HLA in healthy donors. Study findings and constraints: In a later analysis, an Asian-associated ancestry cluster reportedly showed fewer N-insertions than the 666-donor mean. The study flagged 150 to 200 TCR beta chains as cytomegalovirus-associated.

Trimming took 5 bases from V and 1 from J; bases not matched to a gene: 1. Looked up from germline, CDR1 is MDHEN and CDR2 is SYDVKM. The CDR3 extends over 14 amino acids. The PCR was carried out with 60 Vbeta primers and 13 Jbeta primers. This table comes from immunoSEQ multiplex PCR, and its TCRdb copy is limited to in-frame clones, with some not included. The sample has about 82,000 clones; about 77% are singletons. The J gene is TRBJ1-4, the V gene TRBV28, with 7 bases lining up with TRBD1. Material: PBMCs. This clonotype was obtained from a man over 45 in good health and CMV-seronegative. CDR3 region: CASSNRGTNEKLFF. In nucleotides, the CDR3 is TGTGCCAGCAGTAACAGGGGAACTAATGAAAAACTGTTTTTT.